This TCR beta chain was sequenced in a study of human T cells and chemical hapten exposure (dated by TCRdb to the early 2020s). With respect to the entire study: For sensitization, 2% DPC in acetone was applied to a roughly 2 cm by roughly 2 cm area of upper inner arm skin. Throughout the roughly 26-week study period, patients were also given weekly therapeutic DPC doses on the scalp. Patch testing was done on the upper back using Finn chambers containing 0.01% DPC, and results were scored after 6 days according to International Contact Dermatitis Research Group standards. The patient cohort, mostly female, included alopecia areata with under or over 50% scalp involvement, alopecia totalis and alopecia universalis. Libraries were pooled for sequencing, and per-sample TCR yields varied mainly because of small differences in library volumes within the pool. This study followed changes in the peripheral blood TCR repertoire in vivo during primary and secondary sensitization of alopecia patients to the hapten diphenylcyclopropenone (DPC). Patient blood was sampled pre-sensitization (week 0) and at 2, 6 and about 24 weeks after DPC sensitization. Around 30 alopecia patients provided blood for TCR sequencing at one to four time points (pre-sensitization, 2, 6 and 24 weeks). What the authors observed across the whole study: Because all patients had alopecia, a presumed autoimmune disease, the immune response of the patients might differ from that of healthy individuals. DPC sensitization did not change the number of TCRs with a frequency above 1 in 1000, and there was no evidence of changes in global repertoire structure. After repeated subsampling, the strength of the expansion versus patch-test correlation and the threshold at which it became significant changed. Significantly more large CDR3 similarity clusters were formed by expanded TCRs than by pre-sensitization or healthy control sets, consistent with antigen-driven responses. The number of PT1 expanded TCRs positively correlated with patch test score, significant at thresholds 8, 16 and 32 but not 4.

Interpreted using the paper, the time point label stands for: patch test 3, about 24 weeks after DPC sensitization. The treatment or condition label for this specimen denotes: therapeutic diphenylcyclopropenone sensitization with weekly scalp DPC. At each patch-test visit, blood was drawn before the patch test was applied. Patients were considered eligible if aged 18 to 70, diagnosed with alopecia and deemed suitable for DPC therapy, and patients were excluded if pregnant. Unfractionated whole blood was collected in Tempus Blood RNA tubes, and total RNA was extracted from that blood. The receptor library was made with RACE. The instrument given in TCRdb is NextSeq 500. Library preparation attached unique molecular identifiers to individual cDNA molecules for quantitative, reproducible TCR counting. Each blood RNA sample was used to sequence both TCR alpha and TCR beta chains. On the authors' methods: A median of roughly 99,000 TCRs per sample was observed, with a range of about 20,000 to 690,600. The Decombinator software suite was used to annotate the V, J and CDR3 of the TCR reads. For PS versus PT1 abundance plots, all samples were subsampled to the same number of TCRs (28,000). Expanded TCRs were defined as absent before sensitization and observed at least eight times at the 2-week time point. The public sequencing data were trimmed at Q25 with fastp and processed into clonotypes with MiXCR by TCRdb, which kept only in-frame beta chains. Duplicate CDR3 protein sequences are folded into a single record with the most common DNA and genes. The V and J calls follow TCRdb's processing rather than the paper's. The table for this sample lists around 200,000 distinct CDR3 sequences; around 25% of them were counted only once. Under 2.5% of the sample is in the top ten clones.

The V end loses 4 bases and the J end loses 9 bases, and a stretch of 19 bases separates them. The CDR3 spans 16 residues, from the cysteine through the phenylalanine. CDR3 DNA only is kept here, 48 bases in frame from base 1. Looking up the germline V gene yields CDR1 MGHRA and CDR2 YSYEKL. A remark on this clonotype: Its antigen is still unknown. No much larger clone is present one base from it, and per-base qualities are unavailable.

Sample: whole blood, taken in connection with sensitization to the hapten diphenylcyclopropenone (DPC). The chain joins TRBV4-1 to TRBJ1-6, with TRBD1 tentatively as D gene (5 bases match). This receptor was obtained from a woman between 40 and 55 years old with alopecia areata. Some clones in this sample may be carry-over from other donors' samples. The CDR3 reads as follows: CASSLRNAGLGSPLHF. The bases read TGCGCCAGCAGCCTTCGGAACGCAGGGTTAGGTTCACCCCTCCACTTT.